The present T cell receptor (beta chain) was sequenced within a study of shared clonotypes between healthy human individuals. Trimming stripped 1 base from V and 3 bases from J, with 9 bases between. The CDR3 extends over 15 amino acids. Germline CDR1 SGHDN, CDR2 FVKESK. Several immunoSEQ plates held equal portions of the genomic DNA taken from each subset. For sorted subsets, about 190 ng DNA per replicate equaled around 28,000 T cell genomes. Clones were sequenced by immunoSEQ multiplex PCR, and TCRdb holds only the in-frame ones, with some missing. This table has 650,000 to 800,000 clones, just over 90% appearing once. Naive CD8 cells were CD45RO-negative, positively selected for CCR7, excluding terminally differentiated effector memory CD45RA+ cells. Recent vaccinations or acute infections were absent in the healthy HIV-negative adult donors.

What was sequenced was naive CD8+ T cells sorted from blood. The clonotype originates from a man aged 25 to 45 in good health. The rearrangement uses TRBV14 and TRBJ2-2, with a possible D match to TRBD2 (5 bases). The DNA of the CDR3 is TGTGCCAGCAGCCAAGCGGGGAGTGACACCGGGGAGCTGTTTTTT. The encoded protein is CASSQAGSDTGELFF. The full variable domain, its missing parts supplied by reference TRBV14 and TRBJ2-2, is EAGVTQFPSHSVIEKGQTVTLRCDPISGHDNLYWYRRVMGKEIKFLLHFVKESKQDESGMPNNRFLAERTGGTYSTLKVQPAELEDSGVYFCASSQAGSDTGELFFGEGSRLTVL.